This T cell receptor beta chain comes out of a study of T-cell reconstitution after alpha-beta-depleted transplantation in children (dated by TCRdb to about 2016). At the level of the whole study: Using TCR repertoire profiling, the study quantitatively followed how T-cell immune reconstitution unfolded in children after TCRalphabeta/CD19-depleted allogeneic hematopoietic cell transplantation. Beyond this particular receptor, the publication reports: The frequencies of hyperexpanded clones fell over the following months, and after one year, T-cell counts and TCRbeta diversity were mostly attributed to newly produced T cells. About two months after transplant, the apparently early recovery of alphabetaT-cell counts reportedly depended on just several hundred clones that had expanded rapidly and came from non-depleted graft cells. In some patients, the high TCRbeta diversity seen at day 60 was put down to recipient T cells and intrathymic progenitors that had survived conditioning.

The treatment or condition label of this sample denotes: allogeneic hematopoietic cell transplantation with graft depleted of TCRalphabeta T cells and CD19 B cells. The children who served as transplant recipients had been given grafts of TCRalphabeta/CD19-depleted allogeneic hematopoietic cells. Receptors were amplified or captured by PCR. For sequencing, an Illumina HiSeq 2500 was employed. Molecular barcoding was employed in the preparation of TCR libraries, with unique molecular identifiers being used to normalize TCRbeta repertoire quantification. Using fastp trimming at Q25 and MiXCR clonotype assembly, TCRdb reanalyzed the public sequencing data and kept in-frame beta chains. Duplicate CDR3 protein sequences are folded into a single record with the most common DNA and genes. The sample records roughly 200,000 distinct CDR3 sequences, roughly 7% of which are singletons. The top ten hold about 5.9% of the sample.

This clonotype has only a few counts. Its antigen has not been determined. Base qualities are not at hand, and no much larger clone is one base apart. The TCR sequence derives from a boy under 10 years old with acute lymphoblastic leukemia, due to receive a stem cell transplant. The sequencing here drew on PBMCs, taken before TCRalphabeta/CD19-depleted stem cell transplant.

CDR3 loop: CASNRDRVGSEAFF. The nucleotides are TGTGCCAGCAACAGGGACAGGGTCGGCTCTGAAGCTTTCTTT. Recombination linked TRBV6-2 or TRBV6-3 to TRBJ1-1, and 9 bases in between align with TRBD1. CDR1 MNHEY and CDR2 SVGEGT were looked up in the germline V gene. V and J are trimmed by 7 bases and 6 bases, and the gene matches miss 9 bases of the junction. The CDR3 has 14 amino acids, counting the end cysteine and phenylalanine. The kept DNA is CDR3 alone, 42 bases in frame from the first base.